The next 14 T cell receptor beta chains were all read from a single sample in a study of PD-1 blockade in classical Hodgkin lymphoma. Generated by immunoSEQ multiplex PCR, the TCRdb table keeps only in-frame clones and is missing some. The data contain around 45,000 clones, 60% to 75% of them singletons. Following autologous stem cell transplantation, relapse occurred in every patient, and exposure to brentuximab vedotin varied. The sample was peripheral blood mononuclear cells (PBMCs), taken at baseline. These receptors were collected from a human donor with classical Hodgkin lymphoma.

This chain uses TRBV28 with TRBJ2-7; D not resolved. This CDR3 comprises 13 residues. V gave up 2 bases and J gave up 2 bases, with 7 bases separating them. CDR1 and CDR2 from the germline V gene are MDHEN and SYDVKM. CDR3 sequence: CASSLVRTYEQYF. The CDR3 DNA follows: TGTGCCAGCAGTTTAGTACGAACCTACGAGCAGTACTTC. The entire variable domain, with the rest obtained from reference TRBV28 and TRBJ2-7, is as follows: DVKVTQSSRYLVKRTGEKVFLECVQDMDHENMFWYRQDPGLGLRLIYFSYDVKMKEKGDIPEGYSVSREKKERFSLILESASTNQTSMYLCASSLVRTYEQYFGPGTRLTVT.

V is TRBV29-1 and J is TRBJ2-6; D may be TRBD1 (5 bases). The CDR3 covers 16 residues. Germline loops: CDR1 SQVTM, CDR2 ANQGSEA. The V end was cut by 0 bases, the J end by 2 bases, with 11 bases between. The CDR3 reads CSVEDTEGAGANVLTF. CDR3 DNA: TGCAGCGTTGAAGACACAGAAGGGGCTGGGGCCAACGTCCTGACTTTC. Filled out from reference TRBV29-1 and TRBJ2-6, the complete variable domain reads SAVISQKPSRDICQRGTSLTIQCQVDSQVTMMFWYRQQPGQSLTLIATANQGSEATYESGFVIDKFPISRPNLTFSTLTVSNMSPEDSSIYLCSVEDTEGAGANVLTFGAGSRLTVL.

This chain joins TRBV27 and TRBJ2-7; D is perhaps TRBD1 (5 bases). CDR1 and CDR2 from the germline V gene are MNHEY and SMNVEV (reference sequence). The CDR3 contains 13 residues. With 3 bases removed from V and 4 bases from J, the gap between germline ends came to 10 bases. The DNA of the CDR3 is TGTGCCAGCAGTTTTCTTGGGGCTTACGAGCAGTACTTC. It translates to CASSFLGAYEQYF.

The chain couples TRBV28 to TRBJ1-3; no definite D call. With 4 bases removed from V and 0 bases from J, the gap between germline ends came to 13 bases. Germline V CDR1 and CDR2: MDHEN, SYDVKM. The CDR3 sequence is 16 residues long. The CDR3 nucleotides are TGTGCCAGCAGTTCCGGACGGGCGAGCTCTGGAAACACCATATATTTT. This sequence encodes CASSSGRASSGNTIYF.

In regard to this clone: Other DNA sequences in this specimen translate into the identical CDR3. The chain recombines TRBV6-1 with TRBJ1-1, with 7 bases identical to TRBD1. The germline V gene has CDR1 MNHNS and CDR2 SASEGT. This CDR3 has 15 residues. With 3 bases clipped from V and 9 bases from J, the junction kept 13 bases outside the gene matches. The CDR3 loop reads CASSDGYRGSSKAFF. The CDR3 region has the DNA TGTGCCAGCAGTGACGGTTACAGGGGATCGTCTAAAGCTTTCTTT.

This chain connects TRBV27 to TRBJ2-1; 9 bases align to TRBD1. J lost 4 bases, V lost 5 bases, and 3 bases had no gene match. CDR3 length: 14 residues. The germline V gene encodes CDR1 MNHEY and CDR2 SMNVEV (reference sequence). The CDR3: CASSDRGYYNEQFF. Written as DNA, the CDR3 is TGTGCCAGCAGTGACAGGGGGTATTACAATGAGCAGTTCTTC.

V and J are TRBV30 and TRBJ2-7, with D perhaps TRBD2 (6 bases). Germline V lookup: CDR1 GTSNPN, CDR2 SVGIG (reference sequence). V was cut by 1 base and J by 6 bases, with 13 bases left in between. The CDR3 length is 13 residues. CDR3 DNA: TGTGCCTGGAGTGAAGGGACTCGGTTCGAGCAGTACTTC. This codes for CAWSEGTRFEQYF. The full variable domain, its missing parts supplied by reference TRBV30 and TRBJ2-7, is SQTIHQWPATLVQPVGSPLSLECTVEGTSNPNLYWYRQAAGRGLQLLFYSVGIGQISSEVPQNLSASRPQDRQFILSSKKLLLSDSGFYLCAWSEGTRFEQYFGPGTRLTVT.

This clone was counted a few times. This sequence joins TRBV11-2 and TRBJ2-7; 9 bases are a match to TRBD2. Trimming removed 1 base from V and 4 bases from J; junction bases left unmatched: 5. This CDR3 spans 15 amino acids. Germline assignment: CDR1 SGHAT and CDR2 FQNNGV. The CDR3 here is CASSLGAGGLYEQYF. As DNA, the CDR3 is TGTGCCAGCAGCTTAGGTGCGGGGGGGCTGTACGAGCAGTACTTC.

This clone was counted a single time. The chain is built from TRBV7-9 and TRBJ1-5; D is unresolved. The CDR3 totals 13 residues. Trimming took off 1 base at V and 3 bases at J, with 4 bases between the two ends. Germline assignment: CDR1 SEHNR and CDR2 FQNEAQ (reference sequence). CDR3 region: CASSLGPNQPQHF. In DNA, the CDR3 is TGTGCCAGCAGCTTAGGCCCCAATCAGCCCCAGCATTTT.

The chain uses TRBV6-6 and TRBJ1-2, with TRBD1 matching over 9 bases. In germline, CDR1 is MNHNY, CDR2 SVGAGI (reference sequence). The ends lost 2 bases at V and 7 bases at J; junction bases unmatched: 5. This CDR3 contains 14 residues. The CDR3 DNA reads as TGTGCCAGCAGTTACGGGACAGGGCGGTTTGGCTACACCTTC. It specifies CASSYGTGRFGYTF.

The rearrangement links TRBV2 to TRBJ2-1, with TRBD2 matching 8 bases. CDR3 length: 15 amino acids. With 4 bases clipped from V and 6 bases from J, the junction kept 8 bases outside the gene matches. Germline CDR1 reads SNHLY; CDR2 reads FYNNEI. CDR3 nucleotides: TGTGCCAGCAGTGGGAGCGGGGGTGCATCCAATGAGCAGTTCTTC. This sequence encodes CASSGSGGASNEQFF.

CDR3 in DNA: TGTGCCAGCAGTGGAAGGGTGGGGGACAGGGCAATTGGCTATGGCTACACCTTC. Translating it yields CASSGRVGDRAIGYGYTF. V is TRBV6-1 and J is TRBJ1-2; 9 bases match TRBD1. J gave up 4 bases and V 4 bases, and 16 bases lay outside the gene matches. The germline gives CDR1 MNHNS, CDR2 SASEGT. The CDR3 is made up of 18 amino acids.

This clone is deemed medium-sized (0.01 to 0.1%). V and J are TRBV27 and TRBJ1-6; no reliable D call. Trimming removed 2 bases from V and 3 bases from J, with 5 bases in between. The length of the CDR3 is 14 residues. CDR1 and CDR2 from the germline V gene are MNHEY and SMNVEV (reference sequence). CDR3 loop: CASSLAGYNSPLHF. The CDR3 nucleotides read TGTGCCAGCAGTTTAGCAGGCTATAATTCACCCCTCCACTTT.

V and J are TRBV5-1 and TRBJ2-7; D possibly corresponds to TRBD2 (5 bases). The CDR3 extends over 14 amino acids. The V end was cut by 0 bases, the J end by 5 bases, with 12 bases between. Germline CDR1 and CDR2: SGHRS and YFSETQ. CDR3 protein: CASSLGNGVDEQYF. CDR3 bases: TGCGCCAGCAGCTTGGGGAACGGGGTCGACGAGCAGTACTTC.